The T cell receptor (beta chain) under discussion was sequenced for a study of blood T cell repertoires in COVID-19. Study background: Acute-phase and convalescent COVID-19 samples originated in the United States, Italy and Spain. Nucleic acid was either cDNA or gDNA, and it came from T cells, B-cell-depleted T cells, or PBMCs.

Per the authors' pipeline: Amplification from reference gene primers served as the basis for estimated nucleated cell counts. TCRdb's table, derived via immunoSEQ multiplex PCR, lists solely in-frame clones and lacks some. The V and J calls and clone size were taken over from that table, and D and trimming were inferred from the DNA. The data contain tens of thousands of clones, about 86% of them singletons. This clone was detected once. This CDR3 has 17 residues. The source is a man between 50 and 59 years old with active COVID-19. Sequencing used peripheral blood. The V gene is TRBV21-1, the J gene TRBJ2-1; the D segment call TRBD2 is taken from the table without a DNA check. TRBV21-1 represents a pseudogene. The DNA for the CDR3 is TGTGCCAGCATGGCGGAGGGACTAGCGGGACCACAGGGTGAGCAGTTCTTC. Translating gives CASMAEGLAGPQGEQFF.